The 27 T cell receptor beta chains in this list originate from one sample, sequenced in a study of blood T cell repertoires in COVID-19. The data were produced by immunoSEQ multiplex PCR, yet TCRdb's version contains in-frame clones alone and is incomplete. The sample shows roughly 200,000 clones, roughly nine tenths of them seen only once. What was sequenced was PBMCs or T cells enriched from blood (not recorded which). Receptor source: a woman aged 25 to 39 with acute COVID-19.

This chain joins TRBV5-1 and TRBJ2-7; D remains ambiguous. The CDR3 has 15 amino acids. The germline V and J ends were trimmed by 0 bases and 7 bases, with 17 bases remaining between them. CDR1 and CDR2 (germline): SGHRS, YFSETQ. CDR3 coding DNA: TGCGCCAGCAGCTTGGAAGTTAGGTTAACTACGGAGCAGTACTTC. Translated, it gives CASSLEVRLTTEQYF.

V and J are TRBV19 and TRBJ1-6, with 9 positions matching TRBD1. CDR1 is LNHDA, CDR2 SQIVND, per germline (reference sequence). V was clipped by 5 bases and J by 4 bases; unmatched bases: 12. This CDR3 has 18 amino acids. CDR3 sequence: CASSGDRDPGAYNSPLHF. The CDR3 DNA is TGTGCCAGTAGTGGGGACAGGGACCCCGGTGCTTATAATTCACCCCTCCACTTT.

This clone was seen more than once but under ten times. This chain joins TRBV6-5 and TRBJ2-1, with 11 bases aligning to TRBD1. CDR1 is MNHEY, CDR2 SVGAGI, per germline. The CDR3 has 12 amino acids. V trimming: 6 bases; J trimming: 11 bases; junction bases outside the gene matches: 3. The DNA of the CDR3 is TGTGCCAGCAGGGCGGACAGGGGGCAGCAGTTCTTC. It translates to CASRADRGQQFF.

V usage is TRBV24-1 and J usage is TRBJ1-4, with a possible D match to TRBD1 (5 bases). The V end was cut by 2 bases, the J end by 8 bases, with 14 bases between. The CDR3 is 15 amino acids. Germline V gene lookup returns CDR1 KGHDR and CDR2 SFDVKD. CDR3 bases: TGTGCCACCAGTGATTCACAGGTTCTAGGCGAAAAACTGTTTTTT. Protein sequence: CATSDSQVLGEKLFF.

The V call is TRBV4-3, the J call TRBJ2-2; possible D gene TRBD2, 6 bases. The CDR3 length is 17 residues. Germline CDR1 reads LGHNA; CDR2 reads YSLEER. V lost 0 bases to trimming and J lost 3 bases, with 14 bases between them. CDR3 sequence reads: CASSQDLGGSDTGELFF. The CDR3 DNA reads TGCGCCAGCAGCCAAGATCTCGGAGGGTCGGACACCGGGGAGCTGTTTTTT.

This chain uses TRBV14 with TRBJ1-1; D call uncertain. The CDR3 is 14 residues long. Germline CDR1 reads SGHDN; CDR2 reads FVKESK. The V end lost 4 bases, the J end lost 0 bases, and 9 bases lay between the germline ends. The CDR3 DNA reads TGTGCCAGCAGCCGCTACAGAGTGAACACTGAAGCTTTCTTT. Translation gives CASSRYRVNTEAFF.

The chain's CDR3 is CASSSAGTNEKLFF. CDR3 DNA sequence: TGTGCCAGCAGCTCGGCGGGAACTAATGAAAAACTGTTTTTT. The chain employs TRBV7-9 and TRBJ1-4; D unclear. The V end was cut by 4 bases, the J end by 1 base, with 7 bases between. This CDR3 spans 14 amino acids. Germline V gene sequence: CDR1 SEHNR, CDR2 FQNEAQ (reference sequence). Drawing the rest from reference TRBV7-9 and TRBJ1-4, the complete variable domain is DTGVSQNPRHKITKRGQNVTFRCDPISEHNRLYWYRQTLGQGPEFLTYFQNEAQLEKSRLLSDRFSAERPKGSFSTLEIQRTEQGDSAMYLCASSSAGTNEKLFFGSGTQLSVL.

This sequence joins TRBV7-2 and TRBJ2-6; 8 bases align to TRBD2. The junction had 16 bases not matched to a gene; V was cut back by 5 bases and J by 4 bases. CDR1 and CDR2 from the germline V gene are SGHTA and FQGNSA. This CDR3 contains 19 residues. The CDR3 loop is CASSPRTSMGVGGANVLTF. The CDR3 region has the DNA TGTGCCAGCAGCCCAAGGACTAGCATGGGGGTAGGCGGGGCCAACGTCCTGACTTTC.

This rearrangement joins TRBV3-1 (or the pseudogene TRBV3-2) to TRBJ2-3, with a weak D call TRBD1 (5 bases). The CDR3 contains 15 residues. The V gene lost 1 base and the J gene lost 0 bases, with 8 bases spanning the gap. Germline CDR1 and CDR2: LGHDT and YNNKEL (reference sequence). As DNA, the CDR3 is TGTGCCAGCAGCCAAGTGACAGACAGCACAGATACGCAGTATTTT. Its translation is CASSQVTDSTDTQYF.

The rearrangement uses TRBV19 and TRBJ1-5; D is unclear. The CDR3 covers 14 residues. The V end lost 3 bases, the J end lost 5 bases, and 11 bases lay between the germline ends. Per germline, CDR1 LNHDA and CDR2 SQIVND (reference sequence). This CDR3 reads CASSMEVPHQPQHF. CDR3 in DNA: TGTGCCAGTAGTATGGAGGTCCCCCATCAGCCCCAGCATTTT.

This chain links TRBV27 with TRBJ1-5; no clear D gene. The length of the CDR3 is 14 residues. CDR1 is MNHEY, CDR2 SMNVEV, per germline (reference sequence). V was trimmed by 2 bases and J by 3 bases, leaving 8 bases between them. The CDR3 DNA reads TGTGCCAGCAGTTTAGGCGGTCCCAATCAGCCCCAGCATTTT. It codes for CASSLGGPNQPQHF.

The V gene is TRBV7-2, the J gene TRBJ2-5; 8 nucleotides match TRBD2. The CDR3 is 13 amino acids. Germline V gene lookup returns CDR1 SGHTA and CDR2 FQGNSA. Losses at the gene ends were 4 bases for V and 5 bases for J; bases not matched to a gene: 3. The CDR3 region is CASSWGGGETQYF. In DNA, the CDR3 is TGTGCCAGCAGCTGGGGCGGGGGGGAGACCCAGTACTTC.

V is TRBV4-3 and J is TRBJ1-1; 7 positions agree with TRBD1. The CDR3 length is 17 residues. Germline V gene lookup returns CDR1 LGHNA and CDR2 YSLEER. V lost 5 bases, J lost 2 bases, and 14 bases stayed unmatched. The CDR3 DNA sequence: TGCGCCAGCAGCACGGGGGACAGCATTTCTCCTAACACTGAAGCTTTCTTT. Its protein is CASSTGDSISPNTEAFF.

The V and J genes are TRBV21-1 and TRBJ1-2. TRBV21-1 is classified as a pseudogene. The CDR3 runs 14 residues. CDR3 loop: CAKRKNALMDGYTF. CDR3 coding DNA: TGTGCCAAACGAAAGAATGCTCTAATGGATGGCTACACCTTC.

The V call is TRBV7-9, the J call TRBJ2-2; 7 nucleotides match TRBD1. The CDR3 totals 16 residues. Germline loops: CDR1 SEHNR, CDR2 FQNEAQ (reference sequence). Trimming removed 5 bases from V and 0 bases from J; junction bases left unmatched: 6. The CDR3 is CASSAPTGTNTGELFF. The CDR3 DNA reads TGTGCCAGCAGCGCACCGACAGGGACGAACACCGGGGAGCTGTTTTTT.

CDR3 bases: TGTGCCAGCAGCGTATCGGACAGGGGCGAGCAGTACTTC. It is translated as CASSVSDRGEQYF. The V and J genes are TRBV9 and TRBJ2-7; 9 bases are shared with TRBD1. Germline values: CDR1 SGDLS, CDR2 YYNGEE. V shed 1 base and J 6 bases; nucleotides not matched to a gene: 2. There are 13 residues in the CDR3.

The chain carries TRBV3-1 (or the pseudogene TRBV3-2) and TRBJ2-5, with 8 positions matching TRBD2. The CDR3 spans 13 residues. Per germline, CDR1 LGHDT and CDR2 YNNKEL (reference sequence). V lost 8 bases to trimming and J lost 1 base; unmatched junction nucleotides: 3. The CDR3 coding sequence is TGTGCCAGCCGGGGGGGTATCCAAGAGACCCAGTACTTC. It translates to CASRGGIQETQYF.

This chain connects TRBV10-2 to TRBJ1-5; tentative D call: TRBD1 (5 bases). The V and J ends lost 8 bases and 2 bases respectively, with 13 bases between them. Germline-derived CDR1 and CDR2 are WSHSY and SAAADI. The CDR3 is 14 amino acids. The CDR3 sequence is CASRGNGGNQPQHF. The CDR3 DNA reads TGCGCCAGCCGGGGGAATGGGGGCAATCAGCCCCAGCATTTT.

The chain recombines TRBV29-1 with TRBJ2-7, with D possibly TRBD1 on 5 matching bases. The CDR3 has 13 amino acids. CDR1 and CDR2 from the germline V gene are SQVTM and ANQGSEA. V shed 3 bases and J shed 6 bases, with 15 bases lying between them. The CDR3: CSVDRPGNGEQYF. CDR3 DNA sequence: TGCAGCGTTGACCGGCCAGGGAACGGCGAGCAGTACTTC.

The gene calls are TRBV14 and TRBJ2-7, with 9 bases fitting TRBD1. Germline values: CDR1 SGHDN, CDR2 FVKESK. The trim removed 4 bases at V and 4 bases at J, leaving 14 bases unmatched. The length of the CDR3 is 17 residues. The CDR3, as DNA: TGTGCCAGCAGCCCAGAGATAGGGACAGGGAACCTTTACGAGCAGTACTTC. Translating gives CASSPEIGTGNLYEQYF.

The CDR3 DNA follows: TGTGCCAGCAGTACGGACAGGGGCAATCAGCCCCAGCATTTT. It is translated as CASSTDRGNQPQHF. The J gene is TRBJ1-5, the V gene TRBV6-5; 8 positions match TRBD1. The germline gives CDR1 MNHEY, CDR2 SVGAGI. The length of the CDR3 is 14 residues. Trimming took 5 bases from V and 2 from J; bases not matched to a gene: 2.

CDR3 nucleotides: TGTGCCACCAGTGGTGGGGCGGAAGAGACCCAGTACTTC. Its protein product is CATSGGAEETQYF. This rearrangement joins TRBV24-1 to TRBJ2-5, with D perhaps matching TRBD1 (5 bases). CDR1 is KGHDR and CDR2 is SFDVKD in the germline V gene. CDR3 size: 13 residues. Trimming cost V 5 bases and J 3 bases, with 9 bases left between them.

The chain uses TRBV7-3 and TRBJ2-3; 12 bases fit TRBD2. The CDR3 runs to 18 residues. Germline values: CDR1 SGHTA, CDR2 FQGTGA. After removal of 0 bases from V and 4 bases from J, the junction contained 8 bases not matched to a gene. This CDR3 is CASSLTARLAGDADTQYF. The CDR3, as DNA: TGTGCCAGCAGCTTAACCGCTCGACTAGCGGGGGACGCAGATACGCAGTATTTT.

The chain links TRBV27 to TRBJ2-2; TRBD2 aligns across 8 bases. The ends lost 5 bases at V and 1 base at J; junction bases unmatched: 6. In germline, CDR1 is MNHEY, CDR2 SMNVEV (reference sequence). CDR3 length equals 16 residues. The CDR3 here is CASSRASGLNTGELFF. The CDR3 bases are TGTGCCAGCAGTCGAGCTAGCGGGTTGAACACCGGGGAGCTGTTTTTT.

The chain carries TRBV29-1 and TRBJ1-5; D possibly corresponds to TRBD1 (6 bases). CDR3 length: 15 residues. Germline values: CDR1 SQVTM, CDR2 ANQGSEA. With 4 bases removed from V and 5 bases from J, the gap between germline ends came to 18 bases. CDR3 in DNA: TGCAGCGTTGTAAGCGAGGGGGTAGATCATCAGCCCCAGCATTTT. This encodes CSVVSEGVDHQPQHF.

The CDR3 DNA reads as TGCAGCGTCTCGACAGGGGGCACCGACGAGCAGTACTTC. Protein sequence: CSVSTGGTDEQYF. The chain employs TRBV29-1 and TRBJ2-7; 10 nucleotides line up with TRBD1. With V trimmed by 6 bases and J by 5 bases, 7 bases remained unmatched. The germline CDR1 and CDR2 sequences are SQVTM and ANQGSEA. The CDR3 is 13 residues long.

V usage is TRBV18 and J usage is TRBJ1-4, with D possibly TRBD1 on 6 matching bases. Deletions cut 3 bases from V and 1 base from J, with 9 bases between. The CDR3 contains 15 residues. Germline loops: CDR1 KGHSH, CDR2 LQKENI. The CDR3: CASSPRQETNEKLFF. The DNA for the CDR3 is TGTGCCAGCTCACCCCGACAGGAAACTAATGAAAAACTGTTTTTT.